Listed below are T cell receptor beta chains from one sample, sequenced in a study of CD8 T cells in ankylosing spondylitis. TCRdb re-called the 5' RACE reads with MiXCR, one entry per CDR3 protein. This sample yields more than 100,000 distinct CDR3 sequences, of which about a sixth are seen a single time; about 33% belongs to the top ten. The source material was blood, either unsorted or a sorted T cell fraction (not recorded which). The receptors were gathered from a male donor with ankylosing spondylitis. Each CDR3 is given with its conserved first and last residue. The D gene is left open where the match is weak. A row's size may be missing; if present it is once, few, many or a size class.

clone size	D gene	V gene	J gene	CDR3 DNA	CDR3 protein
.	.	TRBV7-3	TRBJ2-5	TGTGCCAGCAGCATATTAGGGGGGACTACCGAAGAGACCCAGTACTTC	CASSILGGTTEETQYF
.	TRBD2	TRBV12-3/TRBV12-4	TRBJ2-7	TGTGCCAGCAGCCTTACTAGCGACTCCTACGAGCAGTACTTC	CASSLTSDSYEQYF
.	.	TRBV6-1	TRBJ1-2	TGTGCCAGCAGTGAACTGAACAGGGCTAGTGGCTACACCTTC	CASSELNRASGYTF
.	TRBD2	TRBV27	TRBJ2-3	TGTGCCAGCAGTCCACGGTTGTCTAGCGGAAACACAGATACGCAGTATTTT	CASSPRLSSGNTDTQYF
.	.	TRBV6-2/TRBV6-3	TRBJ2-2	TGTGCCAGCAGCAAAGGAGGGTACACCGGGGAGCTGTTTTTT	CASSKGGYTGELFF
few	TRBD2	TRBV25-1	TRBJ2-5	TGTGCCAGCGCGCGGACTAGCGGGAGGAGTGAGACCCAGTACTTC	CASARTSGRSETQYF
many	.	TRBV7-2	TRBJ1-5	TGTGCCAGCAGCACAGGGACATCCCAGCCCCAGCATTTT	CASSTGTSQPQHF
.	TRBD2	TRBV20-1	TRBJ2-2	TGCAGTGCTAGTCCTAGCGGGAACACCGGGGAGCTGTTTTTT	CSASPSGNTGELFF
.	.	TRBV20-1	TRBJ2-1	TGCAGTGCTAAGAGCGGACCCTACGATGAGCAGTTCTTC	CSAKSGPYDEQFF
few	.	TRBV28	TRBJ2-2	TGTGCCAGCAGGCTTCACAAGAACACCGGGGAGCTGTTTTTT	CASRLHKNTGELFF
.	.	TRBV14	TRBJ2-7	TGTGCCAGCAGCCAAGATAACCGCCCCGGGCTAATTTACGAGCAGTACTTC	CASSQDNRPGLIYEQYF
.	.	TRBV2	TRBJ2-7	TGTGCCAGCACCGCAGGAGAGCAGTACTTC	CASTAGEQYF
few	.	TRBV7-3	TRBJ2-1	TGTGCCAGCAGCTTAGATTCGCGGGGTGAGCAGTTCTTC	CASSLDSRGEQFF
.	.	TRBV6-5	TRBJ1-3	TGTGCCAGCAGTTACTCGACAGGAAACACCATATATTTT	CASSYSTGNTIYF
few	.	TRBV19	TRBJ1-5	TGTGCCAGTAGACCCTCGGGGGACGTAGGCAATCAGCCCCAGCATTTT	CASRPSGDVGNQPQHF
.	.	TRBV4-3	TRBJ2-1	TGCGCCAGCAGCCAAGATCTCCGGGTCCCGAACGAGCAGTTCTTC	CASSQDLRVPNEQFF
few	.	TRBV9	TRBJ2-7	TGTGCCAGCAGCCCTGGGCAAACGACCTACGAGCAGTACTTC	CASSPGQTTYEQYF
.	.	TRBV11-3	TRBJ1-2	TGTGCCAGCAGCTTATCCCAATGGGGCTACACCTTC	CASSLSQWGYTF
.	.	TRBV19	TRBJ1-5	TGTGCCAGTAGCCAGTATGGGCAGGTCGGCAATCAGCCCCAGCATTTT	CASSQYGQVGNQPQHF
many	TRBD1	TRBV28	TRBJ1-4	TGTGCCAGCAGTTGGGGACAGGGAACTAATGAAAAACTGTTTTTT	CASSWGQGTNEKLFF
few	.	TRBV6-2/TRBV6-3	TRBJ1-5	TGTGCCAGCAGTACAGACAGGCGGACCAATCAGCCCCAGCATTTT	CASSTDRRTNQPQHF
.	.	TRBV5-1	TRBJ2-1	TGCGCCAGCAGCTTCGGGCGGGGCTCCTACAATGAGCAGTTCTTC	CASSFGRGSYNEQFF
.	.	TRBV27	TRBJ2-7	TGTGCCAGCAGTTTACGGGCCTCTTCCTACGAGCAGTACTTC	CASSLRASSYEQYF
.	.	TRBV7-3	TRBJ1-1	TGTGCCAGCAGCTTAAGAGGTCCCTCTGAAGCTTTCTTT	CASSLRGPSEAFF
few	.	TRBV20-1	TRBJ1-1	TGCAGTGCTAACCACAGGGTGAACACTGAAGCTTTCTTT	CSANHRVNTEAFF
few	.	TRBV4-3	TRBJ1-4	TGCGCCAGCAGCCAAGGTAACAGGCTGAATGAAAAACTGTTTTTT	CASSQGNRLNEKLFF
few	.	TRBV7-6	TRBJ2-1	TGTGCCAGCAGCCCTAGTGGCAGTAGATTAGCGATAGCCCAGAATGAGCAGTTCTTC	CASSPSGSRLAIAQNEQFF
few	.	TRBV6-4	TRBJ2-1	TGTGCCAGCAGTGACCTCGTTGGGGACAATGAGCAGTTCTTC	CASSDLVGDNEQFF
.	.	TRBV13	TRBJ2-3	TGTGCCAGCAGCGCCTCCACGCGCACAGATACGCAGTATTTT	CASSASTRTDTQYF
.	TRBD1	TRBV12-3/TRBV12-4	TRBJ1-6	TGTGCCAGCAGTCCGTCGACAGGGTTTAATTCACCCCTCCACTTT	CASSPSTGFNSPLHF
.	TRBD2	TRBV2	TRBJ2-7	TGTGCCAGCGGATTCGACAGGCGGGAGGGCCGAAGGGAGCAGTACTTC	CASGFDRREGRREQYF
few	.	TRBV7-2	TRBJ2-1	TGTGCCAGCAGCGCGAACCGGGACCACAGTTGGCATGAGCAGTTCTTC	CASSANRDHSWHEQFF
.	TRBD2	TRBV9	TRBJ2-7	TGTGCCAGCAGCTCCCGGCCGGGACTAGCTTACGAGCAGTACTTC	CASSSRPGLAYEQYF
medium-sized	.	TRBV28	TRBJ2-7	TGTGCCAGCAGTTTGAGGGGTCCTTTCTACGAGCAGTACTTC	CASSLRGPFYEQYF
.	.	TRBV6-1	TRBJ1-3	TGTGCCACCTCCGTCTCTAGCTCTGGAAACACCATATATTTT	CATSVSSSGNTIYF
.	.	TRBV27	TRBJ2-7	TGTGCCAGCGGTGAGGTGTACGAGCAGTACTTC	CASGEVYEQYF
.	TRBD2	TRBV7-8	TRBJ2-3	TGTGCCAGCAGCCCAAAGAGACTAGCGGGAGTTCATACGCAGTATTTT	CASSPKRLAGVHTQYF
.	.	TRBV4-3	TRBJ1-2	TGCGCCAGCAGCCAAGAACCCGTCTATGGCTACACCTTC	CASSQEPVYGYTF
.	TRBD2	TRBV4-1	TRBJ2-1	TGCGCCAGCAGTCACCTAGCGGGCCAGAGCTCCTACAATGAGCAGTTCTTC	CASSHLAGQSSYNEQFF
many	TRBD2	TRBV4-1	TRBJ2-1	TGCGCCAGCAGCCAAGGGCCTTTTGGCGGGAGGGTAACTGAGCAGTTCTTC	CASSQGPFGGRVTEQFF
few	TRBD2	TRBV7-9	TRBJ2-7	TGTGCCAGCAGCCCACCAAGCGGGAGAGACTCCTACGAGCAGTACTTC	CASSPPSGRDSYEQYF
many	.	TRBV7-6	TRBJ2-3	TGTGCCAGCAGCTTAGAGGGCATTAATTCAGATACGCAGTATTTT	CASSLEGINSDTQYF
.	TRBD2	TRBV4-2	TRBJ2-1	TGTGCCACCACTCCTAGTAGCGGGAGGGTTAATAATGAGCAGTTCTTC	CATTPSSGRVNNEQFF
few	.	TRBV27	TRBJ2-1	TGTGCCAGTACGGCAGCCTCCTACAATGAGCAGTTCTTC	CASTAASYNEQFF
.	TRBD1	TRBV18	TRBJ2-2	TGTGCCAGCTCAACGGACAGGGGCGACACCGGGGAGCTGTTTTTT	CASSTDRGDTGELFF
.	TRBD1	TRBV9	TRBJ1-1	TGTGCCAGCAGCGGACAGGGTTTGGGCACTGAAGCTTTCTTT	CASSGQGLGTEAFF